These T cell receptor beta chains were read from a single sample in a study of blood T cell repertoires in COVID-19. This table comes from immunoSEQ multiplex PCR, and its TCRdb copy is limited to in-frame clones, with some not included. The sample shows tens of thousands of clones, 70% to 85% of them seen only once. Material: peripheral blood. The receptors derive from a man between 65 and 85 years old with acute or convalescent COVID-19. Each CDR3 is given with its conserved first and last residue. A D gene is named only where the DNA matches it firmly. Clone size is stated in some rows and not others, as once, few, many or a class when expanded.

j_gene: TRBJ1-2
v_gene: TRBV27
abundance: once
d_gene: NA
CDR3aa: CASTMPGANYGYTF
CDR3nt: TGTGCCAGCACCATGCCGGGAGCTAACTATGGCTACACCTTC

j_gene: TRBJ1-5
v_gene: TRBV4-1
abundance: few
d_gene: TRBD1
CDR3aa: CASSPGQGWQPQHF
CDR3nt: TGCGCCAGCAGCCCGGGACAGGGTTGGCAGCCCCAGCATTTT

j_gene: TRBJ2-7
v_gene: TRBV6-6
abundance: NA
d_gene: TRBD1
CDR3aa: CASSYSGQIYEQYF
CDR3nt: TGTGCCAGCAGTTACTCGGGACAGATATACGAGCAGTACTTC

j_gene: TRBJ1-2
v_gene: TRBV2
abundance: NA
d_gene: NA
CDR3aa: CASSDGGEGYTF
CDR3nt: TGTGCCAGCAGTGATGGGGGGGAAGGCTACACCTTC

j_gene: TRBJ2-2
v_gene: TRBV2
abundance: NA
d_gene: TRBD1
CDR3aa: CASSAGTANTGELFF
CDR3nt: TGTGCCAGCAGTGCCGGGACAGCGAACACCGGGGAGCTGTTTTTT

j_gene: TRBJ2-2
v_gene: TRBV9
abundance: NA
d_gene: TRBD1
CDR3aa: CASSVGGDSLHTGELFF
CDR3nt: TGTGCCAGCAGCGTAGGAGGGGACAGCCTACACACCGGGGAGCTGTTTTTT

j_gene: TRBJ2-2
v_gene: TRBV4-2
abundance: once
d_gene: TRBD1
CDR3aa: CASSRVTRGTGDTGELFF
CDR3nt: TGTGCCAGCAGCCGCGTCACGAGGGGGACAGGGGACACCGGGGAGCTGTTTTTT

j_gene: TRBJ1-4
v_gene: TRBV5-1
abundance: once
d_gene: NA
CDR3aa: CASSLGTSSREKLFF
CDR3nt: TGCGCCAGCAGCTTGGGGACTTCATCGCGGGAAAAACTGTTTTTT

j_gene: TRBJ1-6
v_gene: TRBV3-1/TRBV3-2
abundance: NA
d_gene: NA
CDR3aa: CASSQGGGSPLHF
CDR3nt: TGTGCCAGCAGCCAAGGCGGTGGATCACCCCTCCACTTT

j_gene: TRBJ2-1
v_gene: TRBV5-1
abundance: NA
d_gene: NA
CDR3aa: CASSLDGSRYNEQFF
CDR3nt: TGCGCCAGCAGCTTGGATGGCTCGCGGTACAATGAGCAGTTCTTC

j_gene: TRBJ2-3
v_gene: TRBV9
abundance: NA
d_gene: TRBD2
CDR3aa: CASSVDEAGYTDTQYF
CDR3nt: TGTGCCAGCAGCGTAGATGAAGCGGGGTACACAGATACGCAGTATTTT

j_gene: TRBJ1-2
v_gene: TRBV5-6
abundance: few
d_gene: TRBD1
CDR3aa: CASSPPDRGGGYTF
CDR3nt: TGTGCCAGCAGCCCGCCCGACAGGGGCGGTGGCTACACCTTC

j_gene: TRBJ1-2
v_gene: TRBV5-1
abundance: few
d_gene: NA
CDR3aa: CASSSASGSRDGYTF
CDR3nt: TGCGCCAGCAGCTCCGCCTCCGGGTCCAGGGATGGCTACACCTTC

j_gene: TRBJ2-2
v_gene: TRBV6-4
abundance: once
d_gene: NA
CDR3aa: CASSAVSGTGELFF
CDR3nt: TGTGCCAGCAGTGCTGTCTCCGGCACCGGGGAGCTGTTTTTT

j_gene: TRBJ2-2
v_gene: TRBV4-1
abundance: NA
d_gene: NA
CDR3aa: CASSQDSGPIGTGELFF
CDR3nt: TGCGCCAGCAGCCAAGATTCAGGGCCTATTGGGACCGGGGAGCTGTTTTTT

j_gene: TRBJ1-6
v_gene: TRBV9
abundance: NA
d_gene: NA
CDR3aa: CASSEPSPLHF
CDR3nt: TGTGCCAGCAGCGAGCCATCACCCCTCCACTTT

j_gene: TRBJ1-2
v_gene: TRBV18
abundance: NA
d_gene: NA
CDR3aa: CASSPVQGKYGYTF
CDR3nt: TGTGCCAGCTCACCGGTCCAGGGCAAATATGGCTACACCTTC

j_gene: TRBJ2-5
v_gene: TRBV20-1
abundance: few
d_gene: NA
CDR3aa: CSARLVETQYF
CDR3nt: TGCAGTGCTAGACTCGTGGAGACCCAGTACTTC

j_gene: TRBJ2-7
v_gene: TRBV2
abundance: NA
d_gene: TRBD1
CDR3aa: CASRGQGFEQYF
CDR3nt: TGTGCCAGCAGGGGACAGGGCTTCGAGCAGTACTTC

j_gene: TRBJ1-5
v_gene: TRBV10-2
abundance: NA
d_gene: TRBD1
CDR3aa: CASSQGTGNNQPQHF
CDR3nt: TGCGCCAGCAGCCAAGGGACAGGTAATAATCAGCCCCAGCATTTT

j_gene: TRBJ2-2
v_gene: TRBV5-1
abundance: NA
d_gene: NA
CDR3aa: CASTLGVVNTGELFF
CDR3nt: TGCGCCAGCACCCTAGGCGTAGTTAACACCGGGGAGCTGTTTTTT

j_gene: TRBJ1-6
v_gene: TRBV5-1
abundance: NA
d_gene: NA
CDR3aa: CASSLGQERLNSPLHF
CDR3nt: TGCGCCAGCAGCTTGGGGCAGGAGCGGCTTAATTCACCCCTCCACTTT

j_gene: TRBJ1-2
v_gene: TRBV28
abundance: NA
d_gene: TRBD1
CDR3aa: CASSPRDRGARGYTF
CDR3nt: TGTGCCAGCAGTCCTCGGGACAGGGGGGCGCGGGGCTACACCTTC

j_gene: TRBJ2-1
v_gene: TRBV5-1
abundance: NA
d_gene: TRBD2
CDR3aa: CASEGLAGSNEQFF
CDR3nt: TGCGCCAGCGAGGGACTAGCGGGAAGCAATGAGCAGTTCTTC

j_gene: TRBJ2-5
v_gene: TRBV7-6
abundance: NA
d_gene: NA
CDR3aa: CASSTAGYQETQYF
CDR3nt: TGTGCCAGCAGCACCGCCGGTTACCAAGAGACCCAGTACTTC

j_gene: TRBJ2-3
v_gene: TRBV5-1
abundance: once
d_gene: NA
CDR3aa: CASSPYGEDTQYF
CDR3nt: TGCGCCAGCAGCCCGTATGGAGAGGATACGCAGTATTTT

j_gene: TRBJ1-5
v_gene: TRBV19
abundance: NA
d_gene: NA
CDR3aa: CASTPVYRDNQPQHF
CDR3nt: TGTGCCAGTACCCCCGTCTACAGGGACAATCAGCCCCAGCATTTT

j_gene: TRBJ2-1
v_gene: TRBV28
abundance: many
d_gene: NA
CDR3aa: CASSLELGGPMWNEQFF
CDR3nt: TGTGCCAGCAGTTTGGAACTCGGCGGCCCTATGTGGAATGAGCAGTTCTTC

j_gene: TRBJ1-2
v_gene: TRBV19
abundance: NA
d_gene: TRBD1
CDR3aa: CASSISSGTGNYGYTF
CDR3nt: TGTGCCAGTAGTATCTCCTCCGGGACAGGGAACTATGGCTACACCTTC

j_gene: TRBJ2-7
v_gene: TRBV5-5
abundance: NA
d_gene: TRBD2
CDR3aa: CASSTPGLAGSSYEQYF
CDR3nt: TGTGCCAGCAGCACGCCGGGACTAGCGGGAAGTTCCTACGAGCAGTACTTC

j_gene: TRBJ2-5
v_gene: TRBV28
abundance: NA
d_gene: NA
CDR3aa: CASGQSQETQYF
CDR3nt: TGTGCCAGCGGACAGTCCCAAGAGACCCAGTACTTC

j_gene: TRBJ1-2
v_gene: TRBV5-5
abundance: NA
d_gene: NA
CDR3aa: CASSLQQVTNYGYTF
CDR3nt: TGTGCCAGCAGCCTACAACAGGTTACTAACTATGGCTACACCTTC

j_gene: TRBJ1-4
v_gene: TRBV4-2
abundance: NA
d_gene: TRBD1
CDR3aa: CASSIGTGVTSNEKLFF
CDR3nt: TGTGCCAGCAGCATCGGGACAGGGGTCACGAGTAATGAAAAACTGTTTTTT

j_gene: TRBJ1-5
v_gene: TRBV19
abundance: NA
d_gene: TRBD1
CDR3aa: CASSPGQELNQPQHF
CDR3nt: TGTGCCAGTAGTCCGGGACAGGAGTTAAATCAGCCCCAGCATTTT

j_gene: TRBJ1-5
v_gene: TRBV6-6
abundance: NA
d_gene: TRBD1
CDR3aa: CASSGDRGNQPQHF
CDR3nt: TGTGCCAGCAGTGGGGACAGGGGAAATCAGCCCCAGCATTTT

j_gene: TRBJ2-1
v_gene: TRBV11-3
abundance: NA
d_gene: TRBD2
CDR3aa: CASSLEGTSDYNEQFF
CDR3nt: TGTGCCAGCAGCTTAGAGGGGACTAGCGACTACAATGAGCAGTTCTTC

j_gene: TRBJ1-5
v_gene: TRBV15
abundance: NA
d_gene: NA
CDR3aa: CATSRVKGLGSNQPQHF
CDR3nt: TGTGCCACCAGCAGAGTAAAGGGGCTTGGCTCTAATCAGCCCCAGCATTTT

j_gene: TRBJ2-5
v_gene: TRBV3-1/TRBV3-2
abundance: NA
d_gene: NA
CDR3aa: CASSQEAVAEETQYF
CDR3nt: TGTGCCAGCAGCCAAGAAGCGGTAGCCGAAGAGACCCAGTACTTC

j_gene: TRBJ1-1
v_gene: TRBV27
abundance: NA
d_gene: TRBD1
CDR3aa: CASRVGYRGRLVNTEAFF
CDR3nt: TGTGCCAGCAGGGTAGGGTACAGGGGGCGATTAGTGAACACTGAAGCTTTCTTT

j_gene: TRBJ1-1
v_gene: TRBV10-2
abundance: once
d_gene: TRBD1
CDR3aa: CASSVLRGDTEAFF
CDR3nt: TGCGCCAGCAGTGTTCTCAGGGGGGACACTGAAGCTTTCTTT

j_gene: TRBJ2-1
v_gene: TRBV19
abundance: NA
d_gene: TRBD2
CDR3aa: CASSSLRTSGYNEQFF
CDR3nt: TGTGCCAGTAGCTCATTGAGGACTAGCGGATACAATGAGCAGTTCTTC

j_gene: TRBJ1-2
v_gene: TRBV30
abundance: NA
d_gene: TRBD1
CDR3aa: CAWSAVVAGGDGYTF
CDR3nt: TGTGCCTGGAGTGCCGTGGTGGCAGGGGGCGATGGCTACACCTTC

j_gene: TRBJ2-3
v_gene: TRBV9
abundance: NA
d_gene: NA
CDR3aa: CASSVQPGTTDTQYF
CDR3nt: TGTGCCAGCAGCGTACAGCCGGGGACTACAGATACGCAGTATTTT

j_gene: TRBJ1-2
v_gene: TRBV29-1
abundance: NA
d_gene: NA
CDR3aa: CSVEVALDYGYTF
CDR3nt: TGCAGCGTTGAAGTGGCCCTGGACTATGGCTACACCTTC

j_gene: TRBJ1-2
v_gene: TRBV19
abundance: few
d_gene: NA
CDR3aa: CASSLTGFVGYTF
CDR3nt: TGTGCCAGTAGCCTTACAGGGTTTGTTGGCTACACCTTC

j_gene: TRBJ1-6
v_gene: TRBV16
abundance: few
d_gene: NA
CDR3aa: CASSQRNNRQYSPLHF
CDR3nt: TGTGCCAGCAGCCAGAGGAACAACAGACAGTATTCACCCCTCCACTTT

j_gene: TRBJ2-4
v_gene: TRBV24-1
abundance: NA
d_gene: NA
CDR3aa: CATSEGGGQTLAKNIQYF
CDR3nt: TGTGCCACCAGTGAGGGAGGGGGACAAACGTTAGCCAAAAACATTCAGTACTTC

j_gene: TRBJ2-3
v_gene: TRBV9
abundance: NA
d_gene: NA
CDR3aa: CASSVDRVADTQYF
CDR3nt: TGTGCCAGCAGCGTAGACAGGGTAGCAGATACGCAGTATTTT

j_gene: TRBJ2-1
v_gene: TRBV4-1
abundance: NA
d_gene: TRBD1
CDR3aa: CASSPMGTGGNEQFF
CDR3nt: TGCGCCAGCAGCCCTATGGGGACAGGGGGGAATGAGCAGTTCTTC

j_gene: TRBJ2-2
v_gene: TRBV18
abundance: NA
d_gene: TRBD1
CDR3aa: CASSPRQGGNTGELFF
CDR3nt: TGTGCCAGCTCACCTCGACAGGGGGGGAACACCGGGGAGCTGTTTTTT

j_gene: TRBJ1-3
v_gene: TRBV4-2
abundance: NA
d_gene: NA
CDR3aa: CASSQEGQGGRIYF
CDR3nt: TGTGCCAGCAGCCAAGAAGGGCAAGGGGGAAGGATATATTTT

j_gene: TRBJ2-3
v_gene: TRBV7-6
abundance: many
d_gene: TRBD2
CDR3aa: CASSSDGRGTDTQYF
CDR3nt: TGTGCCAGCAGCTCCGACGGGAGGGGCACAGATACGCAGTATTTT

j_gene: TRBJ1-2
v_gene: TRBV29-1
abundance: NA
d_gene: TRBD1
CDR3aa: CSVVRDRGVYGYTF
CDR3nt: TGCAGCGTTGTTCGGGACAGGGGGGTCTATGGCTACACCTTC

j_gene: TRBJ2-3
v_gene: TRBV4-1
abundance: NA
d_gene: NA
CDR3aa: CASSQDQAPPSTDTQYF
CDR3nt: TGCGCCAGCAGCCAAGATCAGGCACCGCCTAGCACAGATACGCAGTATTTT

j_gene: TRBJ2-7
v_gene: TRBV19
abundance: few
d_gene: TRBD1
CDR3aa: CASSPGDSGYEQYF
CDR3nt: TGTGCCAGTAGCCCCGGGGACAGCGGCTACGAGCAGTACTTC

j_gene: TRBJ2-3
v_gene: TRBV7-2
abundance: NA
d_gene: NA
CDR3aa: CASSLAGRDTQYF
CDR3nt: TGTGCCAGCAGCTTGGCAGGGAGGGATACGCAGTATTTT